The clone carrying this T cell receptor beta chain was counted only a few times. The target antigen is unknown. Unexposed donor CD4+ T cells date from about 2011-2019, before the COVID-19 pandemic. The cells were cultured for 10 days before CD4+ T cells were isolated. Profiled with immunoSEQ multiplex PCR; TCRdb holds only in-frame clones, not every one. Counted here are approximately 16,000 clones, over 65% occurring once; the ten biggest clones make up 9.7%. The sample originates from a study of CD4 T cells in relation to SARS-CoV-2 and coronaviruses. The source is a human donor in good health. Sequenced input: CD4+ T cells from PBMCs, cultured in vitro.

The CDR3 region has the DNA TGTGCCAGTAGACAGGGTCTGGTGAACACTGAAGCTTTCTTT. Its protein is CASRQGLVNTEAFF. This chain connects TRBV19 to TRBJ1-1, with TRBD1 as a possible D gene (6 bases). Germline values: CDR1 LNHDA, CDR2 SQIVND (reference sequence). This CDR3 is 14 amino acids long. V was cut by 6 bases and J by 0 bases, with 11 bases left in between.